Below, one T cell receptor beta chain is given with its context. This clonotype was seen repeatedly, ten times or more. This receptor's antigen is unknown. The input lacks base qualities; no much larger clone sits a single base away. These data belong to a study of T-cell reconstitution after alpha-beta-depleted transplantation in children (TCRdb year 2016). Regarding the complete study: Using TCR repertoire profiling, the study quantitatively followed how T-cell immune reconstitution unfolded in children after TCRalphabeta/CD19-depleted allogeneic hematopoietic cell transplantation. Study-level results and caveats: In some patients, high TCRbeta diversity at day 60 was attributed to recipient T cells and intrathymic progenitors that had survived conditioning. Hyperexpanded clone frequencies declined over subsequent months; after one year, T-cell counts and TCRbeta diversity were mostly attributed to newly produced T cells. About two months after transplant, the apparently early recovery of alphabetaT-cell counts reportedly depended on just several hundred clones that had expanded rapidly and came from non-depleted graft cells.

In light of the paper, this sample's treatment or condition label describes: allogeneic hematopoietic cell transplantation with graft depleted of TCRalphabeta T cells and CD19 B cells. The children who served as transplant recipients had been given grafts of TCRalphabeta/CD19-depleted allogeneic hematopoietic cells. Relative to germline, V is 1 base shorter and J is 5 bases shorter, with 11 bases between their ends. Counted from cysteine to phenylalanine, this CDR3 has 14 amino acids. CDR3 DNA is the only sequence kept; it has 42 bases, read in frame from the first base. The germline V gene (reference sequence) specifies SEHNR as CDR1 and FQNEAQ as CDR2. The library relied on PCR. Data came from an Illumina HiSeq 2500. TCR library preparation used molecular barcoding, with unique molecular identifiers applied to normalize quantification of the TCRbeta repertoire. The public sequencing data were trimmed at Q25 with fastp and processed into clonotypes with MiXCR by TCRdb, which kept only in-frame beta chains. Rows merge per CDR3 protein into single entries with the most common DNA and genes. In this sample the table shows 65,000 to 70,000 distinct CDR3 sequences, 4% to 5% of which occur a single time. Together, the top ten hold approximately 20% of the sample.

This sample comprised PBMCs, mostly from graft donor cells, obtained 180 days after TCRalphabeta/CD19-depleted stem cell transplant. The clonotype comes from a boy under two years old who had a stem cell transplant for acute myeloid leukemia, so the T cells may come from the graft donor. The rearranged segments are TRBV7-9 and TRBJ2-5, with the D segment identity uncertain. The CDR3 region has the sequence CASSLGHSRETQYF. Here is the DNA: TGTGCCAGCAGCTTAGGGCACTCCCGGGAGACCCAGTACTTC.